A single sample gave rise to the 17 T cell receptor beta chains below, sequenced in a study of tumor-infiltrating lymphocytes in oesophageal squamous cell carcinoma. TCRdb recomputed calls from the PCR reads with MiXCR, one row per CDR3 protein. The table lists over 10,000 distinct CDR3 sequences, over 50% of them singletons. The sequencing sample was made of esophageal tumor tissue. The receptors come from a female donor with esophageal squamous cell carcinoma.

This clonotype was observed a few times. The rearrangement uses TRBV9 and TRBJ1-1, with unresolved D. CDR1 is SGDLS, CDR2 YYNGEE, per germline. Trimming pared 0 bases from V and 6 bases from J, leaving 12 bases between. The CDR3 covers 14 residues. CDR3 in DNA: TGTGCCAGCAGCGTAGGTAGTTTGCGACCTGAAGCTTTCTTT. This sequence encodes CASSVGSLRPEAFF.

The chain links TRBV24-1 to TRBJ1-1; D is uncertain. Near its end, the DNA agrees better with TRBJ2-3, so the J call may be wrong. This CDR3 has 15 amino acids. Germline CDR1 and CDR2: KGHDR and SFDVKD. As DNA, the CDR3 is TGTGCCACCAGTGATCCTCGGACCAACACAGATACGCAGTATTTT. It codes for CATSDPRTNTDTQYF.

A remark on this clonotype: This likely comes from a read error, as the CDR3 has no conserved phenylalanine or tryptophan at its end. It is unclear where the CDR3 begins or ends on the DNA, so no DNA is shown, and the CDR3 is as TCRdb lists it. The chain is built from TRBV12-3 or TRBV12-4 and TRBJ2-6; the DNA was not used to check the table's D call, TRBD1. The CDR3 contains 16 residues when both ends are counted. The CDR3: CASRFAGERYEQYFGA.

This clonotype was recorded many times. This chain links TRBV6-1 with TRBJ2-5, with 8 positions matching TRBD2. This CDR3 is built from 13 residues. Unmatched junction bases numbered 8, after V lost 9 bases and J lost 5 bases. Germline lookup yields CDR1 MNHNS and CDR2 SASEGT. The CDR3 here is CASGKRERETQYF. The CDR3 DNA reads as TGTGCCAGTGGGAAGCGGGAGAGGGAGACCCAGTACTTC.

The chain carries TRBV7-2 and TRBJ2-6; 10 positions agree with TRBD2. The closer fit of TRBJ2-1 to the DNA end suggests the J call may be wrong. Germline CDR1 is SGHTA and CDR2 is FQGNSA. This CDR3 region has 15 residues. CDR3 bases: TGTGCCAGCAGCTTAGCAGGACTAGCGGACAATGAGCAGTTCTTC. This encodes CASSLAGLADNEQFF.

This chain connects TRBV7-4 to TRBJ1-1, with D unresolved. The DNA end is a closer match to TRBJ1-2, so the J assignment may be wrong. Germline CDR1 is SGHVT and CDR2 is SQSDAQ. The CDR3 covers 13 residues. The DNA for the CDR3 is TGTGCCAGCAGCTTAGTCGGCAGCTATGGCTACACCTTC. Translating gives CASSLVGSYGYTF.

The V and J genes are TRBV28 and TRBJ2-1, with 16 bases fitting TRBD2. Germline assignment: CDR1 MDHEN and CDR2 SYDVKM. The J segment lost 9 bases and the V segment lost 4 bases, leaving 6 bases of the junction unmatched. CDR3 length equals 16 residues. The CDR3: CASSSLGTSGRVEQFF. For the CDR3, the DNA is TGTGCCAGCAGTTCCTTGGGGACTAGCGGGAGGGTTGAGCAGTTCTTC.

This clonotype has just a few counts. J is TRBJ2-4 and V is TRBV7-2; 13 nucleotides line up with TRBD2. The J call is in doubt because the DNA end fits TRBJ2-1 better. CDR3 length: 16 amino acids. The germline V gene has CDR1 SGHTA and CDR2 FQGNSA. This chain's CDR3 is CASSLRTSGGRDEQFF. CDR3 DNA sequence: TGTGCCAGCAGCCTAAGGACTAGCGGGGGTAGGGATGAGCAGTTCTTC.

This chain connects TRBV12-3 or TRBV12-4 to TRBJ2-3; 9 bases align to TRBD2. The closer fit of TRBJ2-7 to the DNA end suggests the J call may be wrong. There are 16 residues in the CDR3. The CDR3 region is CASSYRYIAGDYEQYF. CDR3 bases: TGTGCCAGCAGCTATAGATACATAGCGGGAGACTACGAGCAGTACTTC.

This clonotype appeared many times. A read error may explain this, as a much larger clone is one base away. The chain recombines TRBV5-1 with TRBJ2-7, with D unresolved. The V end lost 0 bases, the J end lost 7 bases, and 17 bases lay between the germline ends. Per germline, CDR1 SGHRS and CDR2 YFSETQ. This CDR3 is built from 15 residues. In nucleotides, the CDR3 is TGCGCCAGCAGCTTGGCCGGATTGACCTACAATGAGCAGTACTTC. As protein: CASSLAGLTYNEQYF.

The rearrangement links TRBV12-3 or TRBV12-4 to TRBJ1-2, with D uncertain. This CDR3 has 16 residues. With 6 bases removed from V and 1 base from J, the gap between germline ends came to 18 bases. In DNA, the CDR3 is TGTGCCAGCAGCCTAAGCGGACGTAACCGTAACTATGGCTACACCTTC. It codes for CASSLSGRNRNYGYTF.

The rearrangement joins TRBV18 to TRBJ1-1, with D unresolved. V was trimmed by 3 bases and J by 1 base, leaving 9 bases between them. There are 14 residues in the CDR3. CDR1 is KGHSH and CDR2 is LQKENI in the germline V gene. CDR3 sequence (DNA): TGTGCCAGCTCACCCCGGGGAACGAACACTGAAGCTTTCTTT. It yields the protein CASSPRGTNTEAFF.

The V call is TRBV27, the J call TRBJ2-3; possible D gene TRBD2, 5 bases. The J call could be wrong; TRBJ2-5 is a better fit for the DNA end. Germline V CDR1 and CDR2: MNHEY, SMNVEV (reference sequence). CDR3 length: 12 residues. The CDR3 reads CASSFTGGTQYF. The CDR3 nucleotides read TGTGCCAGCAGTTTTACCGGAGGGACCCAGTACTTC.

The rearrangement joins TRBV7-4 to TRBJ2-5; D not resolved. The assigned J gene may be wrong: the sequence end matches TRBJ2-1 better. Germline V CDR1 and CDR2: SGHVT, SQSDAQ. This CDR3 is 15 amino acids long. The CDR3 coding sequence is TGTGCCAGCAGCTTAGGAGGTGTCCCCTACAATGAGCAGTTCTTC. It codes for CASSLGGVPYNEQFF.

V is TRBV6-1 and J is TRBJ1-2; D is possibly TRBD1 (5 bases). In germline, CDR1 is MNHNS, CDR2 SASEGT. This CDR3 is 15 amino acids long. V lost 3 bases to trimming and J lost 4 bases, with 15 bases between them. In DNA, the CDR3 is TGTGCCAGCAGTGAGACGCAGGGTAATGCCTATGGCTACACCTTC. Protein product: CASSETQGNAYGYTF.

This clonotype was picked up a small number of times. J is TRBJ2-5 and V is TRBV7-2; possibly TRBD1 for D (5 bases). The J call may be faulty, since TRBJ1-2 better matches the DNA end. This CDR3 is 14 amino acids long. CDR1 SGHTA and CDR2 FQGNSA come from the germline V gene. The CDR3 region is CASSLAAGSYGYTF. The CDR3 nucleotides are TGTGCCAGCAGCTTAGCGGCAGGGAGCTATGGCTACACCTTC.

This clonotype was seen just once. The chain combines TRBV29-1 with TRBJ2-4, with 12 positions matching TRBD1. Germline V CDR1 and CDR2: SQVTM, ANQGSEA. This CDR3 is 18 amino acids long. Trimming at V came to 4 bases and at J to 0 bases, leaving 10 bases not matched to a gene. The CDR3 bases are TGCAGCGTTGCGGGACAGGGGGCTGACTGGCTAGCCAAAAACATTCAGTACTTC. This sequence encodes CSVAGQGADWLAKNIQYF.